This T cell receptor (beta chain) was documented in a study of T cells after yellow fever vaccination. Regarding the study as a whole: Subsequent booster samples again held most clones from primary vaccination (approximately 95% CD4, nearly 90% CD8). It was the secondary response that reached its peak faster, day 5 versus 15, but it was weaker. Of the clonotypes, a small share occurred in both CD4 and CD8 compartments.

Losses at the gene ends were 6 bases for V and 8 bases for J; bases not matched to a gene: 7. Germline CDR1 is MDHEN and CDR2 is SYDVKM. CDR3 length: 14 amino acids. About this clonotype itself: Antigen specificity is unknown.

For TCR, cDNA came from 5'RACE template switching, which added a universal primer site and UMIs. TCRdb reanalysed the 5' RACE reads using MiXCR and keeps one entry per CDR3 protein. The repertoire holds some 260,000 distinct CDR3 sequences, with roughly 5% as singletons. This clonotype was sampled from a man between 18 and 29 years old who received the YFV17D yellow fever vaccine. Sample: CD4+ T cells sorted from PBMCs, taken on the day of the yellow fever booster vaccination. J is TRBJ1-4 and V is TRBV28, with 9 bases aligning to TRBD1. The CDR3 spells CASREQGAREKLFF. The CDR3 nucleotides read TGTGCCAGCAGGGAACAGGGGGCGCGGGAAAAACTGTTTTTT.